This TCR beta chain was sequenced during a study of T cell repertoires in cytomegalovirus infection (dated 2019 in TCRdb). Regarding the research as a whole: Peptide stimulations targeted recently identified HLA-C-restricted CMV epitopes, whose presentation resists viral immunomodulation, together with well-studied HLA-B-restricted epitopes. Donor HLA type was relevant to the analysis, because carriage of CMV infection together with the matching HLA type was indicated by public TCR beta signatures.

V and J lose 3 bases and 11 bases, and a span of 16 bases separates them. CDR1 and CDR2 were assigned from the germline V gene as SGHVT and SQSDAQ. Its CDR3 holds 13 amino acids, cysteine through phenylalanine. Just CDR3 DNA is preserved here, 39 bases in frame from base 1. Turning to this clonotype: What this receptor recognizes is not known. No much larger clone is present one base from it, and per-base qualities are unavailable.

The sequencing machine was an Illumina HiSeq 1500. TCRdb reworked the public reads: Q25 trimming with fastp, MiXCR clone assembly, productive beta chains retained. Under each unique CDR3 protein, matching rows form one entry showing the most common genes and DNA. The sample contains fewer than 850,000 distinct CDR3 sequences, about 27% of them found a single time. Roughly 13% of the sample is taken by the ten largest. The treatment or condition label of this sample denotes: in vitro stimulation with specific CMV peptide epitopes to enrich CMV-specific T cells. Overall results and qualifications from the work: The ex vivo response was dominated by HLA-C-restricted CMV-specific TCR beta clonotypes, and the single most frequent clonotype in two of eight donors was supplied by these HLA-C-restricted clonotypes. In both this cohort and an independent roughly 400-donor cohort, the cumulative frequency of public TCR beta family members distinguished carriers of CMV infection plus the relevant HLA type.

The TCR comes from a human donor in good health (CMV status not recorded). Some clones in this sample may be carry-over from other donors' samples. The sequencing used cultured CD8+ T cells from PBMCs, collected from culture after CMV antigen stimulation. The V gene is TRBV7-4 and the J gene is TRBJ1-1, with no confidently assigned D gene. CDR3 protein: CASSFNSADSAFF. The nucleotide sequence reads as follows: TGTGCCAGCAGCTTTAATTCCGCTGACTCGGCTTTCTTT.